A single sample gave rise to the 27 T cell receptor beta chains below, sequenced in a study of Graves' ophthalmopathy and Graves' hyperthyroidism. RNA transcripts served as template for amplifying TCR beta CDR3 sequences. RT-PCR with HTBI primers came first, then second-round multiplex PCR. TCRdb used MiXCR to reprocess the multiplex PCR reads, holding one entry per CDR3 protein. The sample consists of over 650,000 distinct CDR3 sequences, roughly 39% of them appearing once. Sequencing used peripheral blood. These receptors were obtained from an adult man with Graves' ophthalmopathy.

This chain uses TRBV2 with TRBJ2-7, with D hard to call. The last part of the DNA fits TRBJ2-1 better; the J call may be wrong. Germline CDR1 SNHLY, CDR2 FYNNEI. The CDR3 sequence is 11 residues long. The CDR3 reads CASRDHNEQFF. CDR3 in DNA: TGTGCCAGCAGAGACCACAATGAGCAGTTCTTC.

The genes are TRBV7-2 and TRBJ2-7; 12 nucleotides agree with TRBD2. The CDR3 covers 16 residues. CDR1 and CDR2 (germline): SGHTA, FQGNSA. V was pared by 8 bases and J by 6 bases, with 14 bases of the junction left unmatched. CDR3 sequence (DNA): TGTGCCAGCGGCCGCCCCGCTAGCGGGAGGGCCTCCGAGCAGTACTTC. It specifies CASGRPASGRASEQYF.

This clonotype has ten or more counts. The chain links TRBV10-3 to TRBJ1-1; TRBD1 might be the D (6 bases). Trimming shortened V by 10 bases and J by 4 bases, and 19 bases separated the two germline ends. The CDR3 runs 14 residues. Germline CDR1 reads ENHRY; CDR2 reads SYGVKD. The CDR3 spells CATNGGQEGTEAFF. For the CDR3, the DNA is TGTGCCACGAACGGGGGGCAGGAGGGCACTGAAGCTTTCTTT.

This clonotype was seen at least ten times. The V gene is TRBV7-8, the J gene TRBJ1-2, with unresolved D. V lost 5 bases and J 1 base, leaving 8 bases between the germline ends. CDR1 is SGHVS and CDR2 is FQNEAQ in the germline V gene. The CDR3 is 13 amino acids. Here the CDR3 reads CASSPYVNYGYTF. CDR3 sequence (DNA): TGTGCCAGCAGCCCATATGTTAACTATGGCTACACCTTC.

This clonotype occurred many times. The gene calls are TRBV15 and TRBJ1-5, with D hard to call. The V end was cut by 0 bases, the J end by 0 bases, with 9 bases between. CDR1 is LNHNV and CDR2 is YYDKDF in the germline V gene (reference sequence). This CDR3 has 16 amino acids. CDR3 in amino acids: CATSRDPGSSNQPQHF. CDR3 coding DNA: TGTGCCACCAGCAGAGATCCCGGTAGTAGCAATCAGCCCCAGCATTTT. The full variable domain, its missing parts supplied by reference TRBV15 and TRBJ1-5, is DAMVIQNPRYQVTQFGKPVTLSCSQTLNHNVMYWYQQKSSQAPKLLFHYYDKDFNNEADTPDNFQSRRPNTSFCFLDIRSPGLGDTAMYLCATSRDPGSSNQPQHFGDGTRLSIL.

Note on this clonotype: One base away lies a much larger clone, so this may be a sequencing read error. This chain uses TRBV2 with TRBJ2-5, with a tentative D call TRBD1 (5 bases). Germline CDR1 reads SNHLY; CDR2 reads FYNNEI. This CDR3 spans 14 amino acids. With 6 bases removed from V and 1 base from J, the gap between germline ends came to 12 bases. This chain's CDR3 is CASSQSDTQETQYF. Here the CDR3 DNA reads TGTGCCAGCAGCCAATCGGACACCCAAGAGACCCAGTACTTC.

The chain employs TRBV9 and TRBJ2-2; 8 bases are shared with TRBD2. The CDR3 contains 16 residues. CDR1 SGDLS and CDR2 YYNGEE come from the germline V gene. The CDR3, as DNA: TGTGCTAGTGGTTTGGCACTAGCGGTGCACACCGGGGAGCTGTTTTTT. Translating it yields CASGLALAVHTGELFF.

This clonotype was seen at least ten times. The chain uses TRBV24-1 and TRBJ2-2; D remains ambiguous. The CDR3 runs 14 residues. V shed 4 bases and J shed 0 bases, with 5 bases lying between them. Looked up from germline, CDR1 is KGHDR and CDR2 is SFDVKD. This CDR3 is CATSEFSNTGELFF. The CDR3 DNA reads as TGTGCCACCAGTGAGTTCTCGAACACCGGGGAGCTGTTTTTT.

The chain uses TRBV12-3 or TRBV12-4 and TRBJ2-7, with 9 bases aligning to TRBD1. The trim removed 11 bases at V and 1 base at J, leaving 15 bases unmatched. The length of the CDR3 is 16 residues. The CDR3 DNA reads as TGTGCCTGGAGTCCCTGGGGGACAGGGACGTCCTACGAGCAGTACTTC. It translates to CAWSPWGTGTSYEQYF.

This clonotype was detected ten times or more. The chain joins TRBV7-9 to TRBJ2-5; D gene ambiguous. V was shortened by 5 bases and J by 4 bases, with 11 bases between the two germline ends. CDR3 length: 13 residues. Germline V CDR1 and CDR2: SEHNR, FQNEAQ (reference sequence). The CDR3 reads CASSRGTIETQYF. In nucleotides, the CDR3 is TGTGCCAGCAGCCGCGGCACCATAGAGACCCAGTACTTC.

This clonotype was counted many times. The rearrangement joins TRBV20-1 to TRBJ2-5; 11 bases match TRBD1. This CDR3 has 15 residues. The germline V gene has CDR1 DFQATT and CDR2 SNEGSKA (reference sequence). The J segment lost 5 bases and the V segment lost 4 bases, leaving 9 bases of the junction unmatched. The CDR3 nucleotides are TGCAGTGCTAAGCCCAGGACAGGGGGCGCCGAGACCCAGTACTTC. Translated: CSAKPRTGGAETQYF.

A note on this clonotype: A single base separates this from a much larger clone, so it may be a read error. The chain carries TRBV13 and TRBJ1-5, with D uncertain. The V and J ends lost 4 bases and 6 bases respectively, with 13 bases between them. CDR3 length: 14 amino acids. The germline V gene has CDR1 PRHDT and CDR2 FYEKMQ (reference sequence). The CDR3 bases are TGTGCCAGCAGCTCTCCCCGGTGGGTTCAGCCCCAGCATTTT. It specifies CASSSPRWVQPQHF.

This clonotype has a handful of counts. The chain is built from TRBV28 and TRBJ1-2; a possible D gene is TRBD1 (6 bases). The CDR3 has 12 residues. The germline V gene encodes CDR1 MDHEN and CDR2 SYDVKM. V dropped 10 bases and J dropped 5 bases, with 14 bases sitting between them. The CDR3 DNA reads as TGTGCCACCGTGACAGGTGCTTATGGCTACACCTTC. Its translation is CATVTGAYGYTF.

V gene TRBV7-9 combines with J gene TRBJ1-2; 9 bases fit TRBD1. Germline V gene data show CDR1 as SEHNR and CDR2 as FQNEAQ (reference sequence). Trimming removed 2 bases from V and 2 bases from J; junction bases left unmatched: 3. The CDR3 totals 15 residues. The CDR3 is CASSLRTGANYGYTF. Written as DNA, the CDR3 is TGTGCCAGCAGCTTACGGACAGGGGCGAACTATGGCTACACCTTC.

This chain links TRBV20-1 with TRBJ2-1; TRBD2 agrees at 8 bases. The CDR3 has 13 amino acids. Germline loops: CDR1 DFQATT, CDR2 SNEGSKA (reference sequence). Trimming at V came to 4 bases and at J to 7 bases, leaving 6 bases not matched to a gene. The chain's CDR3 is CSATSGSRNEQFF. The DNA of the CDR3 is TGCAGTGCTACGAGCGGGAGTAGAAATGAGCAGTTCTTC.

V usage is TRBV7-9 and J usage is TRBJ2-6, with TRBD1 as a possible D gene (6 bases). Germline V gene sequence: CDR1 SEHNR, CDR2 FQNEAQ (reference sequence). This CDR3 region has 17 residues. V lost 5 bases, J lost 4 bases, and 18 bases lay in between. CDR3 region: CASSLLTGNTGANVLTF. Here the CDR3 DNA reads TGTGCCAGCAGCCTACTAACAGGGAACACCGGGGCCAACGTCCTGACTTTC.

This rearrangement joins TRBV4-1 to TRBJ2-5, with D possibly TRBD2 on 6 matching bases. The J call could be wrong; TRBJ2-7 is a better fit for the DNA end. Germline V gives CDR1 MGHRA, CDR2 YSYEKL. The CDR3 loop spans 16 amino acids. CDR3 residues: CASSQDQAGIPYEQYF. DNA of the CDR3: TGCGCCAGCAGCCAAGATCAGGCGGGGATCCCCTACGAGCAGTACTTC.

The chain employs TRBV3-1 and TRBJ2-7, with TRBD2 identical over 11 bases. This CDR3 comprises 15 residues. Per germline, CDR1 LGHDT and CDR2 YNNKEL (reference sequence). Trimming removed 0 bases from V and 5 bases from J; junction bases left unmatched: 3. CDR3 sequence (DNA): TGTGCCAGCAGCCAAGACACTAGCGGGAGCCACGAGCAGTACTTC. Its protein product is CASSQDTSGSHEQYF.

In its sample, this clonotype was seen many times. The V gene is TRBV29-1, the J gene TRBJ1-2, with D tentatively TRBD1 (6 bases). This CDR3 has 11 amino acids. V lost 4 bases and J lost 10, with 13 bases in between. CDR1 is SQVTM, CDR2 ANQGSEA, per germline. The CDR3 DNA sequence: TGCAGCGTTGTGAGGGGGGCCGACTACACCTTC. This translates into CSVVRGADYTF.

This clonotype was recorded at least ten times. The chain is built from TRBV7-9 and TRBJ1-4; no clear D gene. The CDR3 runs 16 residues. Between the trimmed V and J ends, which lost 7 bases and 11 bases, there was a span of 26 bases. The germline gives CDR1 SEHNR, CDR2 FQNEAQ (reference sequence). The chain's CDR3 is CASTKHLGPGLVKLFF. The CDR3 DNA follows: TGTGCCAGCACTAAGCACCTCGGTCCCGGATTAGTTAAACTGTTTTTT.

The chain links TRBV4-3 to TRBJ1-5; 7 bases align to TRBD1. CDR1 is LGHNA and CDR2 is YSLEER in the germline V gene. The junction had 6 bases not matched to a gene; V was cut back by 1 base and J by 6 bases. There are 15 residues in the CDR3. CDR3 bases: TGCGCCAGCAGCCAAGGAGACAGGGACGGTCAGCCCCAGCATTTT. Amino acid sequence: CASSQGDRDGQPQHF.

CDR3 sequence (DNA): TGTGCCAGGCACCGAGGGCGGGAGCAGTACTTC. Its protein product is CARHRGREQYF. J is TRBJ2-7 and V is TRBV12-3 or TRBV12-4, with D tentatively TRBD2 (5 bases). Trimming shortened V by 9 bases and J by 7 bases, and 13 bases separated the two germline ends. This CDR3 is built from 11 residues.

V gene TRBV29-1 combines with J gene TRBJ2-5; 11 bases agree with TRBD1. J gave up 4 bases and V 6 bases, and 13 bases lay outside the gene matches. The CDR3 totals 16 residues. Germline V gene data show CDR1 as SQVTM and CDR2 as ANQGSEA. CDR3 amino acids: CSVILGTGGVTETQYF. The CDR3 region has the DNA TGCAGCGTAATTCTCGGGACAGGGGGAGTCACAGAGACCCAGTACTTC.

This clonotype occurred many times. This chain links TRBV9 with TRBJ1-6, with a tentative D call TRBD1 (5 bases). The length of the CDR3 is 15 residues. CDR1 is SGDLS, CDR2 YYNGEE, per germline. The germline V and J ends were trimmed by 4 bases and 7 bases, with 15 bases remaining between them. CDR3 protein: CASSRGTQSNSPLHF. CDR3 coding DNA: TGTGCCAGCAGCCGCGGGACCCAATCGAATTCACCCCTCCACTTT.

Ten or more counts support this clonotype. The chain employs TRBV5-1 and TRBJ1-2; no firm D call. The germline V and J ends were trimmed by 1 base and 0 bases, with 10 bases remaining between them. CDR3 length: 15 residues. Per the germline V gene, CDR1 is SGHRS and CDR2 is YFSETQ. The CDR3 spells CASSLHGQTNYGYTF. DNA of the CDR3: TGCGCCAGCAGCTTGCACGGGCAGACTAACTATGGCTACACCTTC.

V and J are TRBV7-2 and TRBJ2-7; the D gene is possibly TRBD2 (5 bases). V shed 3 bases and J shed 5 bases, with 14 bases lying between them. CDR1 is SGHTA and CDR2 is FQGNSA in the germline V gene. This CDR3 is built from 14 residues. The CDR3 loop reads CASSFPMSGNEQYF. The CDR3 bases are TGTGCCAGCAGCTTCCCCATGTCGGGGAACGAGCAGTACTTC.

Remarks on this clonotype: Because the CDR3 is missing its conserved closing phenylalanine or tryptophan, this is likely a read error. V gene TRBV7-2 combines with J gene TRBJ2-5; D possibly matches TRBD1 or TRBD2 (5 bases each). Germline-derived CDR1 and CDR2 are SGHTA and FQGNSA. CDR3 length: 18 amino acids. V lost 3 bases, J lost 3 bases, and 23 bases lay in between. Written as DNA, the CDR3 is TGTGCCAGCAGCTTGTTATCCTTGCAGGGAGTCTGGGAAGAGACCCAGTACGTC. Its translation is CASSLLSLQGVWEETQYV.